One T cell receptor (beta chain) is described in this entry. Trimming pared 6 bases from V and 1 base from J, leaving 13 bases between. Germline V gene data show CDR1 as ENHRY and CDR2 as SYGVKD. The CDR3 sequence is 16 residues long. The source of the sample is a study of blood T cell repertoires in COVID-19. Across the study: Samples taken during acute and convalescent COVID-19 were collected in the United States, Italy and Spain.

Some clones are missing from TCRdb's copy, which holds only in-frame ones; the method was immunoSEQ multiplex PCR. The table lists about 210,000 clones, less than 85% of them singletons. The sequencing sample was made of PBMCs or T cells enriched from blood (not recorded which). The source is a man aged 40-50 years who had recovered from COVID-19. This chain connects TRBV10-3 to TRBJ1-6, with D possibly matching TRBD1 (6 bases). The CDR3 nucleotides are TGTGCCATCAGACAGGGTATTGGATCCTATAATTCACCCCTCCACTTT. This translates into CAIRQGIGSYNSPLHF.